Following are 14 T cell receptor beta chains from one sample sequenced in a study of early T cells in non-severe SARS-CoV-2 infection. TCRdb fed the 5' RACE reads into MiXCR, producing one record per CDR3 protein. The table records roughly 58,000 distinct CDR3 sequences, under 15% of them present only once. Sample: whole blood. Receptor source: an adult who was a healthcare worker with PCR-confirmed SARS-CoV-2 infection or an uninfected control (not recorded which).

This clonotype was detected a few times. CDR3 in amino acids: CASSFWTGLGEQYF. The CDR3 region has the DNA TGTGCCAGCAGCTTCTGGACAGGGTTGGGGGAGCAGTACTTC. The chain combines TRBV7-2 with TRBJ2-7; 8 nucleotides align to TRBD1. From germline, CDR1 is SGHTA and CDR2 FQGNSA. Losses at the gene ends were 3 bases for V and 7 bases for J; bases not matched to a gene: 8. This CDR3 comprises 14 residues. The full variable domain, in which reference TRBV7-2 and TRBJ2-7 provide the parts outside the CDR3, is GAGVSQSPSNKVTEKGKDVELRCDPISGHTALYWYRQSLGQGLEFLIYFQGNSAPDKSGLPSDRFSAERTGGSVSTLTIQRTQQEDSAVYLCASSFWTGLGEQYFGPGTRLTVT.

This clonotype came up many times. The chain carries TRBV14 and TRBJ2-1; D remains ambiguous. The CDR3 totals 11 residues. V shed 1 base and J shed 9 bases, with 4 bases lying between them. Germline assignment: CDR1 SGHDN and CDR2 FVKESK. For the CDR3, the DNA is TGTGCCAGCAGCCAAGTGCGTGAGCAGTTCTTC. Translating it yields CASSQVREQFF.

This clonotype was detected a few times. The chain employs TRBV9 and TRBJ2-2; D may correspond to TRBD1 or TRBD2 (5 bases each). The CDR3 extends over 15 amino acids. The germline CDR1 and CDR2 sequences are SGDLS and YYNGEE. Trimming took off 3 bases at V and 4 bases at J, with 13 bases between the two ends. CDR3 protein: CASSGPGTATGELFF. The CDR3 nucleotides read TGTGCCAGCAGCGGCCCTGGGACGGCCACCGGGGAGCTGTTTTTT.

This clonotype was picked up a small number of times. The chain combines TRBV29-1 with TRBJ2-7; 7 nucleotides match TRBD1. V lost 4 bases, J lost 3 bases, and 6 bases stayed unmatched. Germline V lookup: CDR1 SQVTM, CDR2 ANQGSEA. CDR3 size: 13 residues. CDR3: CSVVRDSRYEQYF. The CDR3 DNA reads TGCAGCGTTGTAAGGGACAGCCGCTACGAGCAGTACTTC.

This clonotype has more than one count but fewer than ten. The V call is TRBV7-2, the J call TRBJ1-1, with D maybe TRBD1 (5 bases). The CDR3 loop spans 13 amino acids. V was shortened by 2 bases and J by 4 bases, with 8 bases between the two germline ends. Germline V gene lookup returns CDR1 SGHTA and CDR2 FQGNSA. The CDR3 protein is CASSLRRGTEAFF. The DNA for the CDR3 is TGTGCCAGCAGCTTACGTAGGGGCACTGAAGCTTTCTTT.

This clonotype has a count of ten or more. V is TRBV11-2 and J is TRBJ2-3, with no clear D. This CDR3 contains 12 residues. The germline CDR1 and CDR2 sequences are SGHAT and FQNNGV. Trimming stripped 4 bases from V and 1 base from J, with 3 bases between. CDR3 residues: CASSSRTDTQYF. In nucleotides, the CDR3 is TGTGCCAGCAGCTCCCGCACAGATACGCAGTATTTT.

This clonotype was observed a few times. J is TRBJ2-7 and V is TRBV29-1; TRBD1 might be the D (6 bases). This CDR3 has 13 amino acids. CDR1 and CDR2 (germline): SQVTM, ANQGSEA. V was shortened by 5 bases and J by 2 bases, with 13 bases between the two germline ends. This CDR3 reads CSVLPGATYEQYF. In DNA form, the CDR3 reads TGCAGCGTTCTCCCAGGGGCCACCTACGAGCAGTACTTC.

This chain connects TRBV20-1 to TRBJ2-3, with 11 bases lining up with TRBD2. The V and J ends lost 0 bases and 2 bases, in that order; junction bases with no gene match: 10. The germline gives CDR1 DFQATT, CDR2 SNEGSKA (reference sequence). The CDR3 runs 18 residues. CDR3 nucleotide sequence: TGCAGTGCTAGAGAAATAGCGGGGGGGCCGAGGGTCACAGATACGCAGTATTTT. This translates into CSAREIAGGPRVTDTQYF.

This clonotype was counted a few times. The chain is built from TRBV20-1 and TRBJ1-4; 7 bases match TRBD1. V was clipped by 5 bases and J by 8 bases; unmatched bases: 8. The CDR3 spans 13 residues. Germline CDR1 and CDR2: DFQATT and SNEGSKA (reference sequence). Here the CDR3 DNA reads TGCAGTGCTGCTGACAGGGTGGGGGAAAAACTGTTTTTT. Encoded protein: CSAADRVGEKLFF.

This clonotype came up many times. This rearrangement joins TRBV6-1 to TRBJ1-5; 7 bases agree with TRBD1. The J segment lost 5 bases and the V segment lost 5 bases, leaving 9 bases of the junction unmatched. CDR1 is MNHNS and CDR2 is SASEGT in the germline V gene. This CDR3 has 15 residues. CDR3 in amino acids: CASSWTGGFDQPQHF. The CDR3 DNA follows: TGTGCCAGCAGTTGGACAGGCGGGTTCGATCAGCCCCAGCATTTT.

The gene calls are TRBV11-2 and TRBJ2-6, with D hard to call. The CDR3 totals 15 residues. Trimming took off 3 bases at V and 2 bases at J, with 8 bases between the two ends. CDR1 is SGHAT and CDR2 is FQNNGV in the germline V gene. CDR3 sequence reads: CASSFERPGANVLTF. Written as DNA, the CDR3 is TGTGCCAGCAGCTTCGAGAGGCCTGGGGCCAACGTCCTGACTTTC.

This clonotype was seen a handful of times. V and J are TRBV5-6 and TRBJ2-6; D unresolved. Germline V gives CDR1 SGHDT, CDR2 YYEEEE. The CDR3 contains 15 residues. The V end was cut by 7 bases, the J end by 4 bases, with 15 bases between. For the CDR3, the DNA is TGTGCCAGCGGCCCCGTAGGACGGGGGGCCAACGTCCTGACTTTC. Translating it yields CASGPVGRGANVLTF.

J is TRBJ2-7 and V is TRBV6-5; TRBD2 might be the D (6 bases). The CDR3 loop spans 12 amino acids. Germline CDR1 is MNHEY and CDR2 is SVGAGI. V was shortened by 2 bases and J by 6 bases, with 8 bases between the two germline ends. The CDR3 bases are TGTGCCAGCAGTTACCGAGCGGGCGAGCAGTACTTC. Translated, it gives CASSYRAGEQYF.

Of note for this clonotype: A much more abundant neighbour one base away suggests this may be a read error. This chain joins TRBV14 and TRBJ2-1; no firm D call. The CDR3 is 15 amino acids. The germline V and J ends were trimmed by 4 bases and 5 bases, with 15 bases remaining between them. CDR1 and CDR2 from the germline V gene are SGHDN and FVKESK. CDR3 sequence (DNA): TGTGCCAGCAGCCCCGGTCGGGTTAGGAACAATGAGCAGTTCTTC. It yields the protein CASSPGRVRNNEQFF.